These 9 T cell receptor beta chains originate from one sample sequenced in a study of T cells in Graves' hyperthyroidism and ophthalmopathy. Amplification of TCR beta CDR3 regions used RNA as the template. Researchers ran a first-round RT-PCR on the TCR CDR3 using the HTBI primer set. TCRdb analysed the multiplex PCR reads with MiXCR anew, one entry per CDR3 protein. Counted here are approximately 480,000 distinct CDR3 sequences, roughly 20% occurring once; the ten biggest clones make up around 27%. Sequenced sample: blood. The receptor set was obtained from a man younger than 30 with Graves' hyperthyroidism.

As for this clonotype: Given a much more abundant clone one base away, this may be a read error. J is TRBJ1-6 and V is TRBV11-2; 7 bases are a match to TRBD1. Germline V CDR1 and CDR2: SGHAT, FQNNGV. The CDR3 extends over 14 amino acids. Here the CDR3 reads CVSSLQGTNSPLHF. The CDR3 DNA follows: TGTGTCAGCAGTCTACAGGGGACGAATTCACCCCTCCACTTT. The full variable domain, its missing parts supplied by reference TRBV11-2 and TRBJ1-6, is EAGVAQSPRYKIIEKRQSVAFWCNPISGHATLYWYQQILGQGPKLLIQFQNNGVVDDSQLPKDRFSAERLKGVDSTLKIQPAKLEDSAVYLCVSSLQGTNSPLHFGNGTRLTVT.

This chain uses TRBV20-1 with TRBJ1-1; 10 bases map to TRBD1. V gave up 3 bases and J gave up 6 bases; unmatched junction bases: 7. The CDR3 is 14 amino acids. From germline, CDR1 is DFQATT and CDR2 SNEGSKA (reference sequence). The DNA of the CDR3 is TGCAGTGCTAGGGTGGACAGGGGGGCCCCTGAAGCTTTCTTT. It translates to CSARVDRGAPEAFF.

This rearrangement joins TRBV5-1 to TRBJ2-5; TRBD1 matches at 10 bases. Germline loops: CDR1 SGHRS, CDR2 YFSETQ. J was trimmed by 2 bases and V by 4 bases; bases with no gene match: 8. This CDR3 is 16 amino acids long. The CDR3 region has the DNA TGCGCCAGCAGCCCTGGGACAGGGGCGAGACAAGAGACCCAGTACTTC. Protein: CASSPGTGARQETQYF.

V is TRBV29-1 and J is TRBJ2-5, with D possibly called TRBD1 or TRBD2 (5 bases each). Per the germline V gene, CDR1 is SQVTM and CDR2 is ANQGSEA. There are 15 residues in the CDR3. The V and J ends lost 3 bases and 5 bases respectively, with 19 bases between them. The CDR3 here is CSVDQGEGVRETQYF. The CDR3 DNA reads TGCAGCGTTGACCAGGGAGAGGGAGTAAGGGAGACCCAGTACTTC.

This clonotype showed up many times. The chain employs TRBV12-3 or TRBV12-4 and TRBJ1-1; the match to TRBD1 covers 9 bases. After removal of 3 bases from V and 1 base from J, the junction contained 9 bases not matched to a gene. The CDR3 is made up of 17 amino acids. This chain's CDR3 is CASSFRAWGQGNTEAFF. CDR3 nucleotides: TGTGCCAGCAGTTTTAGGGCTTGGGGACAGGGGAACACTGAAGCTTTCTTT.

This clonotype was counted at least ten times. This chain uses TRBV10-3 with TRBJ1-3; no clear D gene. Trimming cost V 0 bases and J 7 bases, with 4 bases left between them. The length of the CDR3 is 12 residues. Germline V gene data show CDR1 as ENHRY and CDR2 as SYGVKD. DNA of the CDR3: TGTGCCATCAGTGAGTCGAGGAACACCATATATTTT. It is translated as CAISESRNTIYF.

J is TRBJ2-5 and V is TRBV7-2; the D is unclear. Looked up from germline, CDR1 is SGHTA and CDR2 is FQGNSA. The V and J ends lost 5 bases and 7 bases respectively, with 20 bases between them. CDR3 length: 15 amino acids. The CDR3 coding sequence is TGTGCCAGCAGCCCCTACGGTAGGACCTACGTGACCCAGTACTTC. Translating gives CASSPYGRTYVTQYF.

This clonotype was counted many times. The chain joins TRBV15 to TRBJ1-1; no clear D. The CDR3 runs to 13 residues. Germline V CDR1 and CDR2: LNHNV, YYDKDF (reference sequence). Deletions cut 1 base from V and 0 bases from J, with 3 bases between. The CDR3 is CATSRALNTEAFF. In DNA form, the CDR3 reads TGTGCCACCAGCAGAGCTTTGAACACTGAAGCTTTCTTT.

This clonotype appeared many times. The chain combines TRBV5-1 with TRBJ1-2; D may be TRBD1 (5 bases). The CDR3 is made up of 15 amino acids. Deletions cut 5 bases from V and 2 bases from J, with 16 bases between. Germline assignment: CDR1 SGHRS and CDR2 YFSETQ. The CDR3 sequence is CASSQGGRLNYGYTF. In DNA, the CDR3 is TGCGCCAGCAGTCAGGGAGGCAGACTGAACTATGGCTACACCTTC.